A single sample gave rise to the 14 T cell receptor beta chains below, sequenced in a study of blood T cells in healthy people across ages (dated by TCRdb to between 2014 and 2017). Library method: 5' RACE. The instrument given in TCRdb is Illumina HiSeq 2500. A second roughly 6 to 11 cycle PCR used a sample-barcoded 5' primer and a J-beta primer mix. TCRdb reprocessing: public reads trimmed at Q25 with fastp, clones called with MiXCR, in-frame beta chains kept. Rows merge per CDR3 protein into single entries with the most common DNA and genes. This sample comprises fewer than 1,000,000 distinct CDR3 sequences, roughly 46% of them detected only once. The top ten hold less than 20% of the sample. The specimen was blood. The receptors here all came from a man older than 75 in good health.

In the case of this clonotype: Sequence at one end of the junction differs from germline and may be a read error. V and J are TRBV7-2 and TRBJ2-5, with no clear D. The CDR3 is made up of 14 amino acids. CDR1 is SGHTA, CDR2 FQGNSA, per germline. The CDR3 loop is CAGSLNVQQETQYF. The CDR3 nucleotides are TGTGCCGGCAGCTTAAACGTACAACAAGAGACCCAGTACTTC.

The rearrangement links TRBV11-1 to TRBJ2-4; TRBD2 agrees at 13 bases. This CDR3 has 14 residues. Germline V gene sequence: CDR1 SGHAT, CDR2 FQDESV (reference sequence). J gave up 8 bases and V 5 bases, and 3 bases lay outside the gene matches. Here the CDR3 reads CASSEGLAGDIQYF. For the CDR3, the DNA is TGTGCCAGCAGCGAAGGACTAGCGGGGGACATTCAGTACTTC.

This clonotype occurred many times. The chain recombines TRBV12-3 or TRBV12-4 with TRBJ2-3, with D unclear. V was trimmed by 1 base and J by 2 bases, leaving 13 bases between them. The CDR3 consists of 16 residues. The CDR3 DNA sequence: TGTGCCAGCAGTTTAGGCCAGCAGCGATCCACAGATACGCAGTATTTT. It codes for CASSLGQQRSTDTQYF.

CDR3: CASSRGQSSNQPQHF. CDR3 bases: TGTGCCAGTAGTAGAGGACAGTCTAGCAATCAGCCCCAGCATTTT. This chain links TRBV19 with TRBJ1-5; a weak D match, TRBD1 (6 bases). The germline gives CDR1 LNHDA, CDR2 SQIVND (reference sequence). The CDR3 has 15 residues. Deletions cut 4 bases from V and 0 bases from J, with 10 bases between. The complete variable domain, with remaining parts taken from reference TRBV19 and TRBJ1-5, reads DGGITQSPKYLFRKEGQNVTLSCEQNLNHDAMYWYRQDPGQGLRLIYYSQIVNDFQKGDIAEGYSVSREKKESFPLTVTSAQKNPTAFYLCASSRGQSSNQPQHFGDGTRLSIL.

The rearrangement uses TRBV28 and TRBJ2-7; possible D gene TRBD1, 7 bases. The CDR3 is 15 residues long. Looked up from germline, CDR1 is MDHEN and CDR2 is SYDVKM. V gave up 2 bases and J gave up 1 base, with 12 bases separating them. CDR3 in amino acids: CASSLPGGRSYEQYF. CDR3 sequence (DNA): TGTGCCAGCAGTTTACCAGGGGGGAGGTCCTACGAGCAGTACTTC.

The chain recombines TRBV20-1 with TRBJ2-7; weak D call: TRBD1 (6 bases). Germline V CDR1 and CDR2: DFQATT, SNEGSKA (reference sequence). V was clipped by 5 bases and J by 3 bases, with 14 bases between them. There are 13 residues in the CDR3. CDR3 in amino acids: CSAQRSDSYEQYF. CDR3 DNA: TGCAGTGCTCAGAGATCGGACAGCTACGAGCAGTACTTC.

The chain recombines TRBV7-2 with TRBJ2-1; 9 bases are a match to TRBD1. The CDR3 length is 13 residues. The V gene end was trimmed by 7 bases and the J gene end by 9 bases; junction bases not matched to a gene: 7. Germline loops: CDR1 SGHTA, CDR2 FQGNSA. The CDR3 DNA reads as TGTGCCAGCAACGACAGGGGGATGAGTGAGCAGTTCTTC. It codes for CASNDRGMSEQFF.

This clonotype has just a few counts. This chain joins TRBV27 and TRBJ2-7; either TRBD1 or TRBD2 may supply D (6 bases each). This CDR3 comprises 13 residues. Germline V gene sequence: CDR1 MNHEY, CDR2 SMNVEV (reference sequence). The ends were cut back, 6 bases at V and 6 bases at J, with 15 bases in the middle. CDR3 nucleotide sequence: TGTGCCAGCAGAGGGTCGGGGGCCTCCGAGCAGTACTTC. Protein sequence: CASRGSGASEQYF.

This clonotype was observed a handful of times. The chain uses TRBV12-3 or TRBV12-4 and TRBJ2-1; 10 bases are a match to TRBD2. The CDR3 consists of 16 residues. Germline trimming cut 1 base from V and 6 bases from J; bases unmatched to any gene: 6. The CDR3 is CASSLEPAGGLNEQFF. For the CDR3, the DNA is TGTGCCAGCAGTTTAGAGCCAGCGGGAGGGCTCAATGAGCAGTTCTTC.

With respect to this clonotype: A much larger clone lies one base from this, so it may be a read error. The rearrangement uses TRBV28 and TRBJ2-5; D tentatively reads TRBD1 or TRBD2 (5 bases each). CDR1 and CDR2 (germline): MDHEN, SYDVKM. The CDR3 covers 15 residues. V was trimmed by 8 bases and J by 1 base, leaving 17 bases between them. The CDR3 here is CASRDGGSFQETQYF. Here the CDR3 DNA reads TGTGCCAGCCGGGACGGAGGAAGCTTCCAAGAGACCCAGTACTTC.

J is TRBJ2-3 and V is TRBV11-2; no clear D gene. V lost 5 bases and J 8 bases, leaving 14 bases between the germline ends. The CDR3 is made up of 13 amino acids. CDR1 is SGHAT and CDR2 is FQNNGV in the germline V gene. DNA of the CDR3: TGTGCCAGCAGCACGACGTACGGCACTACGCAGTATTTT. Translated: CASSTTYGTTQYF. The entire variable domain, with the rest obtained from reference TRBV11-2 and TRBJ2-3, is as follows: EAGVAQSPRYKIIEKRQSVAFWCNPISGHATLYWYQQILGQGPKLLIQFQNNGVVDDSQLPKDRFSAERLKGVDSTLKIQPAKLEDSAVYLCASSTTYGTTQYFGPGTRLTVL.

This chain joins TRBV28 and TRBJ1-3; D possibly corresponds to TRBD1 (6 bases). The V end was cut by 8 bases, the J end by 0 bases, with 20 bases between. CDR1 and CDR2 from the germline V gene are MDHEN and SYDVKM. This CDR3 is 17 amino acids long. Here the CDR3 reads CASVLSGQKYSGNTIYF. In nucleotides, the CDR3 is TGTGCCAGCGTTCTATCGGGACAAAAATACTCTGGAAACACCATATATTTT. The whole variable domain, filled in from reference TRBV28 and TRBJ1-3, reads DVKVTQSSRYLVKRTGEKVFLECVQDMDHENMFWYRQDPGLGLRLIYFSYDVKMKEKGDIPEGYSVSREKKERFSLILESASTNQTSMYLCASVLSGQKYSGNTIYFGEGSWLTVV.

The gene calls are TRBV20-1 and TRBJ1-6; 9 bases are shared with TRBD1. The V gene's germline CDR1 is DFQATT and CDR2 SNEGSKA (reference sequence). The trim removed 3 bases at V and 6 bases at J, leaving 3 bases unmatched. The CDR3 is 14 amino acids. The CDR3 DNA sequence: TGCAGTGCTAGTCCGGGACAGGGTAATTCACCCCTCCACTTT. Its protein product is CSASPGQGNSPLHF.

This chain links TRBV2 with TRBJ2-7; weak D call: TRBD1 (6 bases). CDR3 size: 11 residues. Trimming removed 8 bases at V and 4 bases at J, with 9 bases between. Germline-derived CDR1 and CDR2 are SNHLY and FYNNEI. Written as DNA, the CDR3 is TGTGCCAGCCTGGGGGCTTACGAGCAGTACTTC. Translating it yields CASLGAYEQYF.